These T cell receptor beta chains were read from a single sample in a study of graft-versus-host responses after intestinal transplantation. Method: immunoSEQ multiplex PCR; TCRdb's copy keeps in-frame clones and lacks some. The repertoire holds roughly 97,000 clones, with roughly 91% as singletons. These TCRs' antigens remain unknown. Sequencing was performed on unstimulated CD4+ T cells sorted from spleen or lymph node cells, taken before transplant. The receptors here all came from a human donor who was the organ donor for an intestinal transplant. The CDR3 runs from the conserved cysteine through the conserved F or W. Each record gives: CDR3 DNA, CDR3 protein, J gene, D gene, clone size, V gene. D genes are given only for firm matches. Clone size is stated in some rows and not others, as once, few, many or a class when expanded.

CDR3 DNA: TGTGCCAGCAGTGAAGCGGCCCCTAGCACAGATACGCAGTATTTT
CDR3 protein: CASSEAAPSTDTQYF
J gene: TRBJ2-3
D gene: NA
clone size: NA
V gene: TRBV6-1

CDR3 DNA: TGCGCCAGCAGCCCCAGCGGGTCGGGTGGGCAGCCCCAGCATTTT
CDR3 protein: CASSPSGSGGQPQHF
J gene: TRBJ1-5
D gene: NA
clone size: NA
V gene: TRBV5-1

CDR3 DNA: TGCGCCAGCAGCTTGGGCAGGGGGCAAGAGACCCAGTACTTC
CDR3 protein: CASSLGRGQETQYF
J gene: TRBJ2-5
D gene: TRBD1
clone size: NA
V gene: TRBV5-1

CDR3 DNA: TGCGCCAGCAGCCAAGTCGCAGGGGGCCTCTCACCCCTCCACTTT
CDR3 protein: CASSQVAGGLSPLHF
J gene: TRBJ1-6
D gene: TRBD1
clone size: NA
V gene: TRBV4-3

CDR3 DNA: TGTGCCAGCAGCCCATCCGGGACAGGGGGCTACGAGCAGTACTTC
CDR3 protein: CASSPSGTGGYEQYF
J gene: TRBJ2-7
D gene: TRBD1
clone size: NA
V gene: TRBV7-3

CDR3 DNA: TGTGCCAGTAGTATGTTGGCAGGGGGAAGCACTGAAGCTTTCTTT
CDR3 protein: CASSMLAGGSTEAFF
J gene: TRBJ1-1
D gene: TRBD1
clone size: NA
V gene: TRBV19

CDR3 DNA: TGTGCCAGCAGTTACAGCGGGGGACGAGACAATGAGCAGTTCTTC
CDR3 protein: CASSYSGGRDNEQFF
J gene: TRBJ2-1
D gene: TRBD2
clone size: NA
V gene: TRBV6-5

CDR3 DNA: TGCAGCGTTGCCCGAGCGGGGGGGCCGGTCGGGGAGCTGTTTTTT
CDR3 protein: CSVARAGGPVGELFF
J gene: TRBJ2-2
D gene: TRBD2
clone size: NA
V gene: TRBV29-1

CDR3 DNA: TGTGCCAGCGGGGAGAGGGTTTCACCCCTCCACTTT
CDR3 protein: CASGERVSPLHF
J gene: TRBJ1-6
D gene: NA
clone size: NA
V gene: TRBV6-5

CDR3 DNA: TGTGCCAGCAGTTACACAGGGGACTACGAGCAGTACTTC
CDR3 protein: CASSYTGDYEQYF
J gene: TRBJ2-7
D gene: TRBD1
clone size: NA
V gene: TRBV6-5

CDR3 DNA: TGTGCCAGCAGTATGGCAGGGGGTAGCAATCAGCCCCAGCATTTT
CDR3 protein: CASSMAGGSNQPQHF
J gene: TRBJ1-5
D gene: TRBD1
clone size: NA
V gene: TRBV6-1

CDR3 DNA: TGTGCCAGTAGTATAGGAGGAAACCTCCTAGCCAAAAACATTCAGTACTTC
CDR3 protein: CASSIGGNLLAKNIQYF
J gene: TRBJ2-4
D gene: NA
clone size: NA
V gene: TRBV19

CDR3 DNA: TGTGCCAGCAGCCCATCAAGGGGTTCCTCCTACGAGCAGTACTTC
CDR3 protein: CASSPSRGSSYEQYF
J gene: TRBJ2-7
D gene: NA
clone size: NA
V gene: TRBV4-2

CDR3 DNA: TGTGCCAGCAGTGACGTCTCAGAAACTTTCTTT
CDR3 protein: CASSDVSETFF
J gene: TRBJ1-1
D gene: NA
clone size: NA
V gene: TRBV2

CDR3 DNA: TGTGCCAGCAGCTTAAATCCCGGGGGGCCCCCCTACAATGAGCAGTTCTTC
CDR3 protein: CASSLNPGGPPYNEQFF
J gene: TRBJ2-1
D gene: NA
clone size: NA
V gene: TRBV7-3

CDR3 DNA: TGTGCCACCTCGTTGGGGGGTAGCTCCTACGAGCAGTACTTC
CDR3 protein: CATSLGGSSYEQYF
J gene: TRBJ2-7
D gene: NA
clone size: NA
V gene: TRBV10-3

CDR3 DNA: TGTGCCAGCAGCCAAGATGAACTTCCATTTTCACCCCTCCACTTT
CDR3 protein: CASSQDELPFSPLHF
J gene: TRBJ1-6
D gene: NA
clone size: NA
V gene: TRBV4-2

CDR3 DNA: TGTGCCAGCAGCGTAGGGTTAGCAAGCACAGATACGCAGTATTTT
CDR3 protein: CASSVGLASTDTQYF
J gene: TRBJ2-3
D gene: NA
clone size: NA
V gene: TRBV9

CDR3 DNA: TGCGCCAGCAGCAGCTTGGGCGCCTACTATGGCTACACCTTC
CDR3 protein: CASSSLGAYYGYTF
J gene: TRBJ1-2
D gene: NA
clone size: NA
V gene: TRBV5-1

CDR3 DNA: TGTGCCAGCAGTTTTCATGGGGCCGCCGAGTATGAAGCTTTCTTT
CDR3 protein: CASSFHGAAEYEAFF
J gene: TRBJ1-1
D gene: NA
clone size: NA
V gene: TRBV28

CDR3 DNA: TGTGCCAGCAGCCCTTTGGCGGGCGGCGGGGAGCTGTTTTTT
CDR3 protein: CASSPLAGGGELFF
J gene: TRBJ2-2
D gene: NA
clone size: few
V gene: TRBV9

CDR3 DNA: TGTGCCAGCAGCTTTCTCGTCGACAGAAATGGCTACACCTTC
CDR3 protein: CASSFLVDRNGYTF
J gene: TRBJ1-2
D gene: NA
clone size: NA
V gene: TRBV7-9

CDR3 DNA: TGCGCCAGCAGCCAAACAGGGGGTTGGGGTGAAAAACTGTTTTTT
CDR3 protein: CASSQTGGWGEKLFF
J gene: TRBJ1-4
D gene: TRBD1
clone size: NA
V gene: TRBV4-1

CDR3 DNA: TGTGCCAGCAGACTAGCGGGGGGCCCGAGCTCCTACAATGAGCAGTTCTTC
CDR3 protein: CASRLAGGPSSYNEQFF
J gene: TRBJ2-1
D gene: TRBD2
clone size: NA
V gene: TRBV7-3

CDR3 DNA: TGCGCCAGCAGCCAAGATCTTTCAGGGAGGTACCAGCCCCAGCATTTT
CDR3 protein: CASSQDLSGRYQPQHF
J gene: TRBJ1-5
D gene: NA
clone size: once
V gene: TRBV4-1

CDR3 DNA: TGCGCCAGCAGCTTTCGGCTAGCGGGGGGCCAGAATGAGCAGTTCTTC
CDR3 protein: CASSFRLAGGQNEQFF
J gene: TRBJ2-1
D gene: TRBD2
clone size: NA
V gene: TRBV5-1

CDR3 DNA: TGTGCTAGTGGTTCCCGGGACTGGGAGGAGACCCAGTACTTC
CDR3 protein: CASGSRDWEETQYF
J gene: TRBJ2-5
D gene: NA
clone size: NA
V gene: TRBV12-5

CDR3 DNA: TGCGCCAGCAGCTTAACAGGGGTTAGCACTGAAGCTTTCTTT
CDR3 protein: CASSLTGVSTEAFF
J gene: TRBJ1-1
D gene: TRBD1
clone size: NA
V gene: TRBV5-1

CDR3 DNA: TGTGCCAGTAGTATACCGGACAGGGGTCCCTACTATGGCTACACCTTC
CDR3 protein: CASSIPDRGPYYGYTF
J gene: TRBJ1-2
D gene: TRBD1
clone size: NA
V gene: TRBV19

CDR3 DNA: TGTGCCAGCAGCTTGGTGACAGGACAGGGGATGTTAGATGGCTACACCTTC
CDR3 protein: CASSLVTGQGMLDGYTF
J gene: TRBJ1-2
D gene: TRBD1
clone size: NA
V gene: TRBV5-6

CDR3 DNA: TGTGCCAGCAGTGAATATTCAGGGGGCTACGAGCAGTACTTC
CDR3 protein: CASSEYSGGYEQYF
J gene: TRBJ2-7
D gene: TRBD1
clone size: NA
V gene: TRBV2

CDR3 DNA: TGTGCCAGCAGCTACCCCGGAGGAAAACTGTTTTTT
CDR3 protein: CASSYPGGKLFF
J gene: TRBJ1-4
D gene: NA
clone size: few
V gene: TRBV7-3

CDR3 DNA: TGCGCCAGCAGCCCCCGGGGCTACGAGCAGTACTTC
CDR3 protein: CASSPRGYEQYF
J gene: TRBJ2-7
D gene: NA
clone size: NA
V gene: TRBV5-1

CDR3 DNA: TGTGCCAGCAGGATGACTGGGGCAGGCAATCAGCCCCAGCATTTT
CDR3 protein: CASRMTGAGNQPQHF
J gene: TRBJ1-5
D gene: NA
clone size: NA
V gene: TRBV2